Each of the 26 T cell receptor beta chains below was sequenced from the same sample in a study of CD8+CD57+ T cells in acquired aplastic anemia. Genomic DNA served as template for TCR beta VDJ and CDR3 profiling. TCRdb used MiXCR to reprocess the reads, holding one entry per CDR3 protein. This table has about 160,000 distinct CDR3 sequences, approximately 40% appearing once. Sequencing was carried out using sorted CD4+, CD8+, or CD8+CD57+ T cells (not recorded which) from PBMCs. Every receptor here comes from a human donor in good health.

This clonotype was seen at least ten times. The rearrangement uses TRBV20-1 and TRBJ1-5; weak D call: TRBD1 (5 bases). Germline CDR1 DFQATT, CDR2 SNEGSKA (reference sequence). V shed 0 bases and J shed 4 bases, with 7 bases lying between them. The CDR3 is 13 residues long. The CDR3: CSARETGNQPQHF. The DNA of the CDR3 is TGCAGTGCTAGAGAAACAGGTAATCAGCCCCAGCATTTT.

Ten or more counts support this clonotype. The chain has TRBV7-7 and TRBJ2-1; D is unresolved. CDR3 length equals 13 residues. V dropped 4 bases and J dropped 9 bases, with 13 bases sitting between them. Germline V CDR1 and CDR2: SSHAT, FNYEAQ (reference sequence). The CDR3 spells CASSSVVGTEQFF. Here the CDR3 DNA reads TGTGCCAGCAGCTCAGTGGTGGGTACTGAGCAGTTCTTC.

This clonotype appeared once. One end of the junction varies from germline; a read error may be responsible. The genes are TRBV10-3 and TRBJ1-3; no firm D call. Germline assignment: CDR1 ENHRY and CDR2 SYGVKD. The CDR3 sequence is 12 residues long. The DNA for the CDR3 is TGTGCCAGCAGTGTTGCGGAAAACACCATATATTTT. It yields the protein CASSVAENTIYF.

This clonotype was found many times. V and J are TRBV2 and TRBJ2-7; 7 bases line up with TRBD2. The CDR3 has 15 residues. With V trimmed by 4 bases and J by 7 bases, 13 bases remained unmatched. The germline CDR1 and CDR2 sequences are SNHLY and FYNNEI. The DNA for the CDR3 is TGTGCCAGCAGTGGGGAGGGGACTCCTAGAGTAGAGCAGTACTTC. Protein: CASSGEGTPRVEQYF.

This CDR3 reads CSAARGLDQPQHF. CDR3 DNA: TGCAGTGCCGCCCGGGGGCTTGATCAGCCCCAGCATTTT. This chain joins TRBV20-1 and TRBJ1-5, with D possibly being TRBD1 (6 bases). Germline V gene lookup returns CDR1 DFQATT and CDR2 SNEGSKA (reference sequence). Trimming took 6 bases from V and 5 from J, leaving 14 bases between them. There are 13 residues in the CDR3.

The rearrangement joins TRBV3-1 to TRBJ1-1; D not certain. The CDR3 has 12 amino acids. The V end was cut by 0 bases, the J end by 9 bases, with 8 bases between. Germline loops: CDR1 LGHDT, CDR2 YNNKEL (reference sequence). CDR3 bases: TGTGCCAGCAGCCAAGAAATGGGGAAAGCTTTCTTT. Encoded protein: CASSQEMGKAFF.

This clonotype was counted a few times. V usage is TRBV28 and J usage is TRBJ2-7; perhaps D is TRBD1 or TRBD2 (5 bases each). The germline CDR1 and CDR2 sequences are MDHEN and SYDVKM. This CDR3 is built from 15 residues. The V gene lost 5 bases and the J gene lost 0 bases, with 14 bases spanning the gap. The CDR3: CASSRDLSSSYEQYF. The CDR3 nucleotides read TGTGCCAGCAGTCGGGACCTATCATCCTCCTACGAGCAGTACTTC.

In the case of this clonotype: A much larger clone sits a single nucleotide away, making a read error possible. This CDR3 reads CVSTPATGKDQPQHF. The DNA for the CDR3 is TGTGTCAGCACCCCAGCCACAGGGAAGGATCAGCCCCAGCATTTT. V is TRBV12-3 or TRBV12-4 and J is TRBJ1-5, with D possibly being TRBD1 (6 bases). This CDR3 has 15 residues.

This sequence joins TRBV6-5 and TRBJ1-2; the D is unclear. CDR3 size: 14 residues. Germline V CDR1 and CDR2: MNHEY, SVGAGI. Trimming took 0 bases from V and 4 from J, leaving 9 bases between them. Written as DNA, the CDR3 is TGTGCCAGCAGTTACTCGTCGGGGTTCTATGGCTACACCTTC. It translates to CASSYSSGFYGYTF.

The chain combines TRBV6-5 with TRBJ2-5; TRBD2 agrees at 13 bases. The CDR3 is 18 residues long. V lost 2 bases to trimming and J lost 3 bases; unmatched junction nucleotides: 9. The V gene's germline CDR1 is MNHEY and CDR2 SVGAGI. CDR3 residues: CASSYTTSGGPREETQYF. CDR3 sequence (DNA): TGTGCCAGCAGTTACACGACTAGCGGGGGGCCTAGAGAAGAGACCCAGTACTTC.

This clonotype was seen at least ten times. The genes are TRBV5-4 and TRBJ2-1; no clear D. Trimming pared 4 bases from V and 7 bases from J, leaving 6 bases between. There are 11 residues in the CDR3. Germline V gene sequence: CDR1 SGHNT, CDR2 YYREEE (reference sequence). CDR3 nucleotides: TGTGCCAGCAGCCTAAATAATGAGCAGTTCTTC. Translated, it gives CASSLNNEQFF.

This chain joins TRBV2 and TRBJ2-5, with a weak D call TRBD2 (6 bases). The germline V gene encodes CDR1 SNHLY and CDR2 FYNNEI. The length of the CDR3 is 15 residues. V was shortened by 3 bases and J by 4 bases, with 15 bases between the two germline ends. CDR3 region: CASSEGGRGAETQYF. CDR3 DNA sequence: TGTGCCAGCAGTGAGGGAGGTCGAGGGGCAGAGACCCAGTACTTC.

This clonotype was counted at least ten times. J is TRBJ1-5 and V is TRBV19, with D uncertain. Trimming took 3 bases from V and 1 from J, leaving 7 bases between them. This CDR3 region has 14 residues. Per germline, CDR1 LNHDA and CDR2 SQIVND (reference sequence). In nucleotides, the CDR3 is TGTGCCAGTAGTATGAGCGGGAGCAATCAGCCCCAGCATTTT. The encoded protein is CASSMSGSNQPQHF.

This clonotype was detected a few times. The chain joins TRBV6-5 to TRBJ2-2; D is unclear. This CDR3 contains 12 residues. With 4 bases removed from V and 4 bases from J, the gap between germline ends came to 4 bases. The germline CDR1 and CDR2 sequences are MNHEY and SVGAGI. CDR3 residues: CASSLSTGELFF. The CDR3 nucleotides are TGTGCCAGCAGTTTATCCACCGGGGAGCTGTTTTTT.

The V and J genes are TRBV19 and TRBJ2-1; D unresolved. This CDR3 comprises 13 residues. CDR1 is LNHDA, CDR2 SQIVND, per germline (reference sequence). Trimming took 4 bases from V and 4 from J, leaving 8 bases between them. Here the CDR3 reads CASSTTIYNEQFF. CDR3 in DNA: TGTGCCAGTAGTACAACGATTTACAATGAGCAGTTCTTC.

In its sample, this clonotype is medium-sized. The chain is built from TRBV15 and TRBJ2-1, with 7 positions matching TRBD1. CDR3 length: 14 amino acids. The V segment lost 2 bases and the J segment 3 bases; nucleotides outside the gene matches: 1. Germline CDR1 reads LNHNV; CDR2 reads YYDKDF (reference sequence). As DNA, the CDR3 is TGTGCCACCAGCAGAAGACAGGGCTACAATGAGCAGTTCTTC. It specifies CATSRRQGYNEQFF.

The rearrangement joins TRBV10-3 to TRBJ1-1; 7 bases line up with TRBD1. CDR3 length: 13 amino acids. The germline V gene has CDR1 ENHRY and CDR2 SYGVKD. Trimming took 11 bases from V and 4 from J; bases not matched to a gene: 10. Here the CDR3 DNA reads TGTGCCGTCGGACAGGTTGAGGGCACTGAAGCTTTCTTT. Encoded protein: CAVGQVEGTEAFF.

The chain employs TRBV24-1 and TRBJ1-2; D possibly corresponds to TRBD1 (5 bases). Per the germline V gene, CDR1 is KGHDR and CDR2 is SFDVKD. V lost 2 bases to trimming and J lost 7 bases, with 13 bases between them. The CDR3 runs 14 residues. CDR3 nucleotides: TGTGCCACCAGTGATTCGGCGGGGGATGCTGGCTACACCTTC. Its protein is CATSDSAGDAGYTF.

Note on this clonotype: Possible read error: a much larger clone is one base away. The CDR3 loop is CSARDSTRTTDTQYF. CDR3 sequence (DNA): TGCAGTGCTAGAGATTCGACACGCACCACAGATACGCAGTATTTT. The chain recombines TRBV20-1 with TRBJ2-3; no clear D gene. Germline V gene lookup returns CDR1 DFQATT and CDR2 SNEGSKA (reference sequence). Trimming removed 0 bases at V and 2 bases at J, with 12 bases between. The CDR3 totals 15 residues.

The chain employs TRBV20-1 and TRBJ2-7, with 12 bases that match TRBD2. With 6 bases clipped from V and 2 bases from J, the junction kept 8 bases outside the gene matches. The length of the CDR3 is 15 residues. Germline V gene lookup returns CDR1 DFQATT and CDR2 SNEGSKA (reference sequence). The CDR3 spells CSAMGLAGGTYEQYF. DNA for the CDR3: TGCAGTGCAATGGGGCTAGCGGGGGGGACCTACGAGCAGTACTTC.

This clonotype was seen a few times. The chain recombines TRBV7-9 with TRBJ2-7; D possibly uses TRBD1 or TRBD2 (6 bases each). The ends were cut back, 1 base at V and 5 bases at J, with 12 bases in the middle. CDR1 is SEHNR, CDR2 FQNEAQ, per germline (reference sequence). The CDR3 has 14 residues. DNA of the CDR3: TGTGCCAGCAGCTTAGGTGGGGGGCTAAACGAGCAGTACTTC. Residues: CASSLGGGLNEQYF.

This clonotype showed up many times. The J gene is TRBJ1-6, the V gene TRBV6-5, with D unclear. Trimming stripped 0 bases from V and 7 bases from J, with 13 bases between. This CDR3 has 16 amino acids. CDR1 MNHEY and CDR2 SVGAGI come from the germline V gene. The DNA of the CDR3 is TGTGCCAGCAGTTACTCGATTTCCGGGTGGAATTCACCCCTCCACTTT. As protein: CASSYSISGWNSPLHF.

In its sample, this clonotype was seen many times. The genes are TRBV6-6 and TRBJ2-7, with D unresolved. Germline V CDR1 and CDR2: MNHNY, SVGAGI (reference sequence). The CDR3 is made up of 14 amino acids. The ends were cut back, 1 base at V and 0 bases at J, with 7 bases in the middle. The CDR3 DNA reads as TGTGCCAGCAGTTACTACGGAGCCTCCTACGAGCAGTACTTC. This encodes CASSYYGASYEQYF.

The chain couples TRBV9 to TRBJ2-7; 7 positions agree with TRBD1. V lost 2 bases, J lost 3 bases, and 5 bases stayed unmatched. The CDR3 consists of 14 residues. The V gene's germline CDR1 is SGDLS and CDR2 YYNGEE. In nucleotides, the CDR3 is TGTGCCAGCAGCGTCCGGACAGGCCTCTACGAGCAGTACTTC. It specifies CASSVRTGLYEQYF.

The CDR3 nucleotides are TGCAGTGCTAGAGCGGGAACTTCCTACGAGCAGTACTTC. Amino acid sequence: CSARAGTSYEQYF. The chain joins TRBV20-1 to TRBJ2-7, with D tentatively TRBD2 (5 bases). Between the trimmed V and J ends, which lost 1 base and 1 base, there was a span of 8 bases. The germline V gene encodes CDR1 DFQATT and CDR2 SNEGSKA (reference sequence). The CDR3 runs 13 residues.

This clonotype was seen a handful of times. V is TRBV29-1 and J is TRBJ2-3; D gene unclear. The germline V gene encodes CDR1 SQVTM and CDR2 ANQGSEA. V lost 2 bases to trimming and J lost 6 bases, with 6 bases between them. The CDR3 runs to 11 residues. This CDR3 reads CSVETPDTQYF. As DNA, the CDR3 is TGCAGCGTTGAAACCCCGGATACGCAGTATTTT.